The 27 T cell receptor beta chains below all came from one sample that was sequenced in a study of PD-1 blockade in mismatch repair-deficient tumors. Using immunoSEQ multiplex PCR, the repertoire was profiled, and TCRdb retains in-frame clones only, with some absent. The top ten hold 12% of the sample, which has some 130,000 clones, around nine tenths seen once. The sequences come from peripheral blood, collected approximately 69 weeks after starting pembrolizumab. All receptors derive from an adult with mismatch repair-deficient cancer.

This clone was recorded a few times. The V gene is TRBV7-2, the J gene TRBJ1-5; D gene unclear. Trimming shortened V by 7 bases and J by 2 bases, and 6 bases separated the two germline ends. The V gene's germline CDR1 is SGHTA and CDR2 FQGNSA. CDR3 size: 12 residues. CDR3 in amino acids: CASTGGNQPQHF. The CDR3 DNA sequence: TGTGCCAGCACGGGCGGCAATCAGCCCCAGCATTTT.

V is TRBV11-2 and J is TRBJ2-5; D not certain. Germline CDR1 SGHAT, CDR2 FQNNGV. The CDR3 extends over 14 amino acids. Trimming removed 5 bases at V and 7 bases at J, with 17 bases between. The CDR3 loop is CASSRHSSEPTQYF. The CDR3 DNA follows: TGTGCCAGCAGCCGACATAGCTCCGAGCCGACCCAGTACTTC. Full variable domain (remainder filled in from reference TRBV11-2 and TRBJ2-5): EAGVAQSPRYKIIEKRQSVAFWCNPISGHATLYWYQQILGQGPKLLIQFQNNGVVDDSQLPKDRFSAERLKGVDSTLKIQPAKLEDSAVYLCASSRHSSEPTQYFGPGTRLLVL.

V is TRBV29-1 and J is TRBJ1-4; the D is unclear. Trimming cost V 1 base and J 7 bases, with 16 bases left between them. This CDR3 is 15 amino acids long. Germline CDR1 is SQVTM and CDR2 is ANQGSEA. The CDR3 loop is CSVEGATQDSEKLFF. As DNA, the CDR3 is TGCAGCGTTGAAGGAGCGACCCAGGACTCTGAAAAACTGTTTTTT.

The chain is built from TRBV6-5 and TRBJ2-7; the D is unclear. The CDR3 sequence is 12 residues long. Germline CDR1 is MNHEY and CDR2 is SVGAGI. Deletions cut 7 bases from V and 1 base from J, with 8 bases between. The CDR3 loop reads CASMNPSYEQYF. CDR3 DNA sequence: TGTGCCAGCATGAATCCGTCCTACGAGCAGTACTTC.

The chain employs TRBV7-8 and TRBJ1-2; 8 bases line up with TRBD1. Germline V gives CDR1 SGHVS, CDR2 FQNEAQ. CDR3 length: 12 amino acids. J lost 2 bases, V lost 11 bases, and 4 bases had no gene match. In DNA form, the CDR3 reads TGTGCCGAGTACAGGGGGAACTATGGCTACACCTTC. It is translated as CAEYRGNYGYTF.

CDR3 DNA sequence: TGTGCCAGCAGTCGGGACAGAGGCTATGGCTACACCTTC. The encoded protein is CASSRDRGYGYTF. V and J are TRBV27 and TRBJ1-2; 7 nucleotides align to TRBD1. V gave up 5 bases and J gave up 4 bases; unmatched junction bases: 4. Germline V CDR1 and CDR2: MNHEY, SMNVEV (reference sequence). The CDR3 is 13 residues long.

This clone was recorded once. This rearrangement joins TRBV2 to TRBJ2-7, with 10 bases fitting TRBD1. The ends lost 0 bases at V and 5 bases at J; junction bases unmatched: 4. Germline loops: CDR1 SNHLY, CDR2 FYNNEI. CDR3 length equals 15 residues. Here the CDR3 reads CASSEAGQGIDEQYF. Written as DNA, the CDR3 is TGTGCCAGCAGTGAAGCGGGACAGGGGATCGACGAGCAGTACTTC.

The CDR3 protein is CASSLMGEAFF. The CDR3 region has the DNA TGTGCCAGCAGCTTAATGGGTGAAGCTTTCTTT. This chain joins TRBV11-2 and TRBJ1-1; D unresolved. Trimming pared 2 bases from V and 7 bases from J, leaving 5 bases between. CDR3 size: 11 residues. The germline V gene has CDR1 SGHAT and CDR2 FQNNGV.

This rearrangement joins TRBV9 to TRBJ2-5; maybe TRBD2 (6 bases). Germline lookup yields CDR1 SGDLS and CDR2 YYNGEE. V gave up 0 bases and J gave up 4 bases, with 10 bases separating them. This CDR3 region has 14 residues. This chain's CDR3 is CASSVDGSAETQYF. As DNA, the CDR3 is TGTGCCAGCAGCGTAGACGGGAGCGCAGAGACCCAGTACTTC.

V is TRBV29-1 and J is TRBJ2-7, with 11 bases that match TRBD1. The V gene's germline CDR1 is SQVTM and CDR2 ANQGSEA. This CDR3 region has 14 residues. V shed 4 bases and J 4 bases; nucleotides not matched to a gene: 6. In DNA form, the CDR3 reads TGCAGCGTTGTCTACCGGGACAGGGGGTACGAGCAGTACTTC. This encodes CSVVYRDRGYEQYF.

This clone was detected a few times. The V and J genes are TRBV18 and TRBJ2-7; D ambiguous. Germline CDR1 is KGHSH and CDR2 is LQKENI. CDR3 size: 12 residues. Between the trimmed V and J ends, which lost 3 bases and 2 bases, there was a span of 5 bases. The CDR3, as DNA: TGTGCCAGCTCACCTTCTACCTACGAGCAGTACTTC. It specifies CASSPSTYEQYF. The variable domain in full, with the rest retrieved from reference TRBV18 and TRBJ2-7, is NAGVMQNPRHLVRRRGQEARLRCSPMKGHSHVYWYRQLPEEGLKFMVYLQKENIIDESGMPKERFSAEFPKEGPSILRIQQVVRGDSAAYFCASSPSTYEQYFGPGTRLTVT.

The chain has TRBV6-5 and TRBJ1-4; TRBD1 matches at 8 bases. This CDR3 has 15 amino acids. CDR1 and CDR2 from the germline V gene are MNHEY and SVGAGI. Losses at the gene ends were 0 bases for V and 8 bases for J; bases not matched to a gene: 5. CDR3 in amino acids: CASSYSTGGREKLFF. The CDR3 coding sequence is TGTGCCAGCAGTTACTCTACAGGGGGGCGGGAAAAACTGTTTTTT.

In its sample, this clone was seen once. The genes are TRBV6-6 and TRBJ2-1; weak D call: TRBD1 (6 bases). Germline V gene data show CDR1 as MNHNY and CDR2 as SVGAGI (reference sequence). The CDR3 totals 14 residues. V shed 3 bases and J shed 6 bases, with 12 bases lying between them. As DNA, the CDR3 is TGTGCCAGCAGTTATCAGGGGACGGGCAATGAGCAGTTCTTC. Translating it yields CASSYQGTGNEQFF.

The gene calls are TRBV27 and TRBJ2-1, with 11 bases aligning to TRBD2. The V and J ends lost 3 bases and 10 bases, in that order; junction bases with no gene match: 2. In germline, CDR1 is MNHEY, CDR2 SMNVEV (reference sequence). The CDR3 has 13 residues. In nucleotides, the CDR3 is TGTGCCAGCAGTTTCTTAGCGGGAGGGGAGCAGTTCTTC. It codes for CASSFLAGGEQFF.

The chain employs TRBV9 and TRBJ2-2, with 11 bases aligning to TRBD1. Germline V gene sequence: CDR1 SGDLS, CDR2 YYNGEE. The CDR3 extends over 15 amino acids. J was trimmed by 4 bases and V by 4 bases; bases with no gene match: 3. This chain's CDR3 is CASSSGTGGTGELFF. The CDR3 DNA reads TGTGCCAGCAGCTCCGGGACAGGGGGCACCGGGGAGCTGTTTTTT.

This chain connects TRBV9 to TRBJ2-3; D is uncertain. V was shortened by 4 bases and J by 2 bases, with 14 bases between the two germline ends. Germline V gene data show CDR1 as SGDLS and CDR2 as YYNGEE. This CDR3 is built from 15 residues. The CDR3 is CASSTSGFPTDTQYF. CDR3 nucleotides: TGTGCCAGCAGCACCAGTGGGTTCCCCACAGATACGCAGTATTTT.

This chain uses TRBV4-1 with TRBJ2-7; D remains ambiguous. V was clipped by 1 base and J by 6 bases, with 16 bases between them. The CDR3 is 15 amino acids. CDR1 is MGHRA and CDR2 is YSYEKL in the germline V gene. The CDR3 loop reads CASSQGEPRPVEQYF. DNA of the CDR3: TGCGCCAGCAGCCAAGGGGAACCAAGACCCGTCGAGCAGTACTTC.

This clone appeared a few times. The CDR3: CASSTKGPNEQFF. The DNA for the CDR3 is TGTGCCAGTAGTACAAAGGGGCCCAATGAGCAGTTCTTC. The chain has TRBV19 and TRBJ2-1; D might be TRBD1 (5 bases). CDR3 length equals 13 residues. Germline V lookup: CDR1 LNHDA, CDR2 SQIVND (reference sequence). V lost 4 bases, J lost 6 bases, and 10 bases lay in between. The full variable domain, its missing parts supplied by reference TRBV19 and TRBJ2-1, is DGGITQSPKYLFRKEGQNVTLSCEQNLNHDAMYWYRQDPGQGLRLIYYSQIVNDFQKGDIAEGYSVSREKKESFPLTVTSAQKNPTAFYLCASSTKGPNEQFFGPGTRLTVL.

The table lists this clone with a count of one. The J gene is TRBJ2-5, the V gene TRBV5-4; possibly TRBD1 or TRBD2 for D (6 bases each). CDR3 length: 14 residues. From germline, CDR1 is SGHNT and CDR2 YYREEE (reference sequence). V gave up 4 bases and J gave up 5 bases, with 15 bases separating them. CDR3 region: CASSPRTAGETQYF. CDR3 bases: TGTGCCAGCAGCCCGAGGACAGCGGGTGAGACCCAGTACTTC. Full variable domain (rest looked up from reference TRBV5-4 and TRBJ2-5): ETGVTQSPTHLIKTRGQQVTLRCSSQSGHNTVSWYQQALGQGPQFIFQYYREEENGRGNFPPRFSGLQFPNYSSELNVNALELDDSALYLCASSPRTAGETQYFGPGTRLLVL.

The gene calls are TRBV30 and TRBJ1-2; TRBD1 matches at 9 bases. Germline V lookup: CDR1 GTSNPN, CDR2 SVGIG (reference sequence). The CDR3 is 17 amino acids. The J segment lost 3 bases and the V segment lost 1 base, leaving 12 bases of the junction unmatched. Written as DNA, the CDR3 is TGTGCCTGGAGTGCTCATTACCGGGACAGGGTGGACTATGGCTACACCTTC. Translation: CAWSAHYRDRVDYGYTF.

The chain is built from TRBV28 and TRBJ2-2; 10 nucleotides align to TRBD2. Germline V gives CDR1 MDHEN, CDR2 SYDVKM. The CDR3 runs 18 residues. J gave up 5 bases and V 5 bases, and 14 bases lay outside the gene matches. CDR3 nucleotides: TGTGCCAGCAGTCCCGCTCAGGCTAGCGGGAGTTTTACCGGGGAGCTGTTTTTT. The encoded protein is CASSPAQASGSFTGELFF.

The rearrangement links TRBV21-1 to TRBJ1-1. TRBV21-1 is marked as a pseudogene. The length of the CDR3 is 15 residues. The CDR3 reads CASSKEPKRNTEAFF. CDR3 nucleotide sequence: TGTGCCAGCAGCAAAGAACCCAAGAGGAACACTGAAGCTTTCTTT.

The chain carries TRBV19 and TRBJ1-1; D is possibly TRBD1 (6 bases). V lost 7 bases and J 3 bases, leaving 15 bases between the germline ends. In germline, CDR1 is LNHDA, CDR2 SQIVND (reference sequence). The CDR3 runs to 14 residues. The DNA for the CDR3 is TGTGCCAGTATTTTGGGGGCAGGCCACACTGAAGCTTTCTTT. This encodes CASILGAGHTEAFF.

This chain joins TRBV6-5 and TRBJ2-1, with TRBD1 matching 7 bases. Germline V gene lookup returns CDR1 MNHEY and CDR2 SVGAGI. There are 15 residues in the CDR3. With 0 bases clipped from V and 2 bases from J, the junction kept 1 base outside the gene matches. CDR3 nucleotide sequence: TGTGCCAGCAGTTACTCTGGGACAGCCTACAATGAGCAGTTCTTC. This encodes CASSYSGTAYNEQFF.

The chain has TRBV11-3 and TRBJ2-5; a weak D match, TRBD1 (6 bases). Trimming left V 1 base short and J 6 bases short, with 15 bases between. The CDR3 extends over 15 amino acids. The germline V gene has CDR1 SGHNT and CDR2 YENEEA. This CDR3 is CASSLVGNRGKTQYF. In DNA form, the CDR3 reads TGTGCCAGCAGCTTAGTCGGGAATAGGGGGAAGACCCAGTACTTC. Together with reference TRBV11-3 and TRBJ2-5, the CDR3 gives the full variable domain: EAGVVQSPRYKIIEKKQPVAFWCNPISGHNTLYWYLQNLGQGPELLIRYENEEAVDDSQLPKDRFSAERLKGVDSTLKIQPAELGDSAVYLCASSLVGNRGKTQYFGPGTRLLVL.

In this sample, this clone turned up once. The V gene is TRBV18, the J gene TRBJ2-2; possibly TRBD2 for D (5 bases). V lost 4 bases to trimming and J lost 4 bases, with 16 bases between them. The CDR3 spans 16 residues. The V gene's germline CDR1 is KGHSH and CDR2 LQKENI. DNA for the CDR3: TGTGCCAGCTCACTGAAGATCGGTCGGGGCACCGGGGAGCTGTTTTTT. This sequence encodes CASSLKIGRGTGELFF.

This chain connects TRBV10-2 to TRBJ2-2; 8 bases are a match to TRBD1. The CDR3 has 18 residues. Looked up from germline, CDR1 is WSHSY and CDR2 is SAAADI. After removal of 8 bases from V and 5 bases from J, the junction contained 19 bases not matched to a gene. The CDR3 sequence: CASVDSGIGTGGTGELFF. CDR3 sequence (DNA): TGCGCCAGCGTTGATAGTGGGATTGGGACAGGCGGGACCGGGGAGCTGTTTTTT.